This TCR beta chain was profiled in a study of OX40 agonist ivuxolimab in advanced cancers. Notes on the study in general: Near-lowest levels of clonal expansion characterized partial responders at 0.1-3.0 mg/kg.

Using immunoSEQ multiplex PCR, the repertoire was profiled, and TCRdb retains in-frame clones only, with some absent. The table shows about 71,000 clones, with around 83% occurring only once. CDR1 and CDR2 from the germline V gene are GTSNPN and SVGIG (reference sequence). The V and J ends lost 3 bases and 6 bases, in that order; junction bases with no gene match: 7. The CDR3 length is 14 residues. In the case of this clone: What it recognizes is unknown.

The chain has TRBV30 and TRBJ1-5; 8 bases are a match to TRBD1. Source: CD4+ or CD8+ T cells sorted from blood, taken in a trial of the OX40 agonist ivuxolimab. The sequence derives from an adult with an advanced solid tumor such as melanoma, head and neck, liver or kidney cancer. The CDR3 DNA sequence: TGTGCCTGGAGCTCAGGGGGCGCGACTCAGCCCCAGCATTTT. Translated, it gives CAWSSGGATQPQHF.